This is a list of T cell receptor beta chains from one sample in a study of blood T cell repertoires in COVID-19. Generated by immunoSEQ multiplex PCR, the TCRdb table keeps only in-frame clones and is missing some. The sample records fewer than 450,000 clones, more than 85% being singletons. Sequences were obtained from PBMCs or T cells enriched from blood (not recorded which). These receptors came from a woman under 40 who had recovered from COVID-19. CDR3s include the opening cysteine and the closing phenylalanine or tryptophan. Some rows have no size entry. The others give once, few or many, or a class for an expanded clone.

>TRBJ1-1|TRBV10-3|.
CAISADRDTEAFF
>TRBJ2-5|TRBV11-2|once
CASSLDRGREGETQYF
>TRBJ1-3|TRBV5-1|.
CASSLQGLGRGNTIYF
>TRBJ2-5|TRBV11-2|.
CASSLVGSGGWETQYF
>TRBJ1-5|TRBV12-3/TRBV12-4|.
CASSSTGNQPQHF
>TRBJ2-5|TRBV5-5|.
CASSSQDWGPETQYF
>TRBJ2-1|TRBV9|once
CASSVSGTGARNEQFF
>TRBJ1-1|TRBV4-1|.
CASSQDLEAFF
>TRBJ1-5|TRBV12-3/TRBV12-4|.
CASSRVSQPQHF
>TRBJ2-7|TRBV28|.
CASSPGRGARGGEQYF
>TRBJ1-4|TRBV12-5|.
CASALRGGRGEKLFF
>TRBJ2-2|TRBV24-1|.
CATSVPGTSAELFF
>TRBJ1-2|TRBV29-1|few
CSVEVPGEDYTF
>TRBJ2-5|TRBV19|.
CASTPGGGETQYF
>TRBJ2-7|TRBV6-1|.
CASSAPTLVGAYEQYF
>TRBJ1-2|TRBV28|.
CASSKETGGDYGYTF
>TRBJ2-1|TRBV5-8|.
CASSWGLAGLWSSYNEQFF
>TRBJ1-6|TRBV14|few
CASSQRPDRHNSPLHF
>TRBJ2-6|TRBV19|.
CASSIAGSGANVLTF
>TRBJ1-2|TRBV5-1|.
CASSLDRGPNYGYTF
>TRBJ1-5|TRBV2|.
CASRGGTGNQPQHF
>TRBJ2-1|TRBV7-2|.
CASSLRIAGAPVYNEQFF
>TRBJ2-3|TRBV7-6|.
CASSPTTSGTTDTQYF
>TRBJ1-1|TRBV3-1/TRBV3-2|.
CASSQDLVVPEAFF
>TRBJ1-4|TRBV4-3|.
CASSQDYYAAAVNEKLFF
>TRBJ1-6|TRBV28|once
CASRTGLPNSPLHF
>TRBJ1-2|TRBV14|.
CASSQGTGSYGYTF
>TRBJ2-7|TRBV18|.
CASSPDRGGEQYF
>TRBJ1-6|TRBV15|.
CATSRDLGAVSPLHF
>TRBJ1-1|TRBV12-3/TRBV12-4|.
CASRDRGNEAFF
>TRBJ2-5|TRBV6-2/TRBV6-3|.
CASSYGKTSGGETQYF
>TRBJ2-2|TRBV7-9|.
CASSFTNTGELFF
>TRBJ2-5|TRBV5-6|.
CASSLGLSQETQYF
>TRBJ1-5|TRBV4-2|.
CASSHSAGKMIGGNQPQHF
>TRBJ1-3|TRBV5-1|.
CASSLAGSSGNTIYF
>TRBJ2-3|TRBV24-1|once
CATSDPGQGPDTQYF
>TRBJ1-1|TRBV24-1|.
CATSETGTEAFF
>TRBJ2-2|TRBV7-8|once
CASSLVGGAHTGELFF
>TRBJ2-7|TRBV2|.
CASKDRPSSYEQYF
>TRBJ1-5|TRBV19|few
CASSISPDRVPQPQHF
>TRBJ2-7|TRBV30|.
CAWSGGTGTYEQYF
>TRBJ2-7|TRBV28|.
CASSALVKRSSYEQYF
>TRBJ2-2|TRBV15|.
CATSGFLSGTGELFF
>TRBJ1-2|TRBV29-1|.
CSVADVNYGYTF
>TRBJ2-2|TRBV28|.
CASTKRDRDTGELFF
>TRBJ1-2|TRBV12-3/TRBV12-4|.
CASNHGGGDGYTF
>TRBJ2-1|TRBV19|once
CASKSDRSSYNEQFF
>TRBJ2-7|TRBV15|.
CATSRDTGGRTEQYF
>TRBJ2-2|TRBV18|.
CASSPHGLKNTGELFF
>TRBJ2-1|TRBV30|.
CAWSVVGQVSNEQFF
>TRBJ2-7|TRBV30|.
CAWSATGTGHSYEQYF
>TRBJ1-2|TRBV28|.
CASSLEGNYGYTF
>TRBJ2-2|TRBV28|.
CASSLGSRAGELFF